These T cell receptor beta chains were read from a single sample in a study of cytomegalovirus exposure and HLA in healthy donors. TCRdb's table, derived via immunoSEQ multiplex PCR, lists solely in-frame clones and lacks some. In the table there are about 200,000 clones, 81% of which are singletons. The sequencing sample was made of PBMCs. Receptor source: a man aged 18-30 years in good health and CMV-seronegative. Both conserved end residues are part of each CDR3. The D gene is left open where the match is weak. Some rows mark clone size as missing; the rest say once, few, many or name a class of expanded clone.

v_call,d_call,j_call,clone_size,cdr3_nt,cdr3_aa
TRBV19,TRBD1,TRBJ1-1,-,TGTGCCAGTAGTACCCGACAGGGTAGGGACACTGAAGCTTTCTTT,CASSTRQGRDTEAFF
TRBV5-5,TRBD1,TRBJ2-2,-,TGTGCCAGCAGGGGGACAGGGGACACCGGGGAGCTGTTTTTT,CASRGTGDTGELFF
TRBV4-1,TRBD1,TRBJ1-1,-,TGCGCCAGCAGCCGGGGACAGGGAATGAACACTGAAGCTTTCTTT,CASSRGQGMNTEAFF
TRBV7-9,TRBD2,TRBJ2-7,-,TGTGCCAGCAGCTTAGGGGGCCTAGCGGGAGTGCAGTACTTC,CASSLGGLAGVQYF
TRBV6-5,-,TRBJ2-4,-,TGTGCCAGCCGTCCGCCAGGGTCGGCCCCTAACATTCAGTACTTC,CASRPPGSAPNIQYF
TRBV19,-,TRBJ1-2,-,TGTGCCAGTGGCAATTCTAGGCCGGACTATGGCTACACCTTC,CASGNSRPDYGYTF
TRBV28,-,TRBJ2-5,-,TGTGCCAGCAGGCCGACGGGTGTTGAGACCCAGTACTTC,CASRPTGVETQYF
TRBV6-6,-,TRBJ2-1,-,TGTGCCAGCAGTACCCGGGGTAGAATGCCCTACAATGAGCAGTTCTTC,CASSTRGRMPYNEQFF
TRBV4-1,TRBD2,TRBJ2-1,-,TGCGCCAGCAGCCAAGATGCCGGGACTAGCGATTGGCTTAGGTCCTACAATGAGCAGTTCTTC,CASSQDAGTSDWLRSYNEQFF
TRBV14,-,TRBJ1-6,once,TGTGCCAGCAGCCGGGGGGTTGTTGCTTCACCCCTCCACTTT,CASSRGVVASPLHF
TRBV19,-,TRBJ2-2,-,TGTGCCAGTAGGAACAGGCCGGTCGGGGAGCTGTTTTTT,CASRNRPVGELFF
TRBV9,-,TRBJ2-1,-,TGTGCCAGCAGCGTCCCTAGCTTGAGTCCCTACTACAATGAGCAGTTCTTC,CASSVPSLSPYYNEQFF
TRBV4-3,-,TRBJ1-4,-,TGCGCCAGCAGCCAAGATGGGGCAGGCTATAATGAAAAACTGTTTTTT,CASSQDGAGYNEKLFF
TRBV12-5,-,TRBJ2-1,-,TGTGCTAGTGGCACGCAGGGCTCCTACAATGAGCAGTTCTTC,CASGTQGSYNEQFF